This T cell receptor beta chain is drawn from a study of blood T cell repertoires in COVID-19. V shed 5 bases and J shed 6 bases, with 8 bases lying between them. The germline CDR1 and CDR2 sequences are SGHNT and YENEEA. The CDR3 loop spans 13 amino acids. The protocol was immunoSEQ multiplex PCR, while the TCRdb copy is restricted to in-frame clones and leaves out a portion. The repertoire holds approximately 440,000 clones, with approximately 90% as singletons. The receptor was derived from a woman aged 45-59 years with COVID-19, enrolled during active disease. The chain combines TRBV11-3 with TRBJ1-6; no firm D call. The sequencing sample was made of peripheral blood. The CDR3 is CASSLNINSPLHF. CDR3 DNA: TGTGCCAGCAGCCTAAATATTAATTCACCCCTCCACTTT.